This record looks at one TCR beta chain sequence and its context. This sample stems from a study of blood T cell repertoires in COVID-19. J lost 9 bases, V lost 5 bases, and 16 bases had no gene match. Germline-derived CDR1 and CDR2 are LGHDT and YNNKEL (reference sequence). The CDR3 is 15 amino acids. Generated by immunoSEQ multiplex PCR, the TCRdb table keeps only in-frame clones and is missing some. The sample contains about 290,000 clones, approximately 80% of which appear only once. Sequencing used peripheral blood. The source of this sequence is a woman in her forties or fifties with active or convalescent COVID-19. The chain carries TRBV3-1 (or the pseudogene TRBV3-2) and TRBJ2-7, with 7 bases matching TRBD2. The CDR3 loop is CASSSSPGGLLWQYF. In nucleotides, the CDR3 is TGTGCCAGCAGCTCTTCGCCGGGAGGTCTCTTATGGCAGTACTTC.